The 12 T cell receptor beta chains presented below share a single source sample, sequenced in a study of shared clonotypes between healthy human individuals. Clones were read by immunoSEQ multiplex PCR, and TCRdb kept only the in-frame ones, dropping some. The sample has about 750,000 clones, roughly 92% seen once; the top ten hold approximately 25%. Naivety among CD8 cells was defined by CD45RO negativity and positive CCR7 selection, thereby excluding terminally differentiated effector memory CD45RA+ cells. Sequencing used naive CD8+ T cells sorted from blood. The receptors derive from a young man in good health.

This rearrangement joins TRBV5-4 to TRBJ1-1; D unclear. The V gene lost 0 bases and the J gene lost 6 bases, with 9 bases spanning the gap. The CDR3 runs to 13 residues. The V gene's germline CDR1 is SGHNT and CDR2 YYREEE (reference sequence). The CDR3 is CASSLGGSAEAFF. CDR3 sequence (DNA): TGTGCCAGCAGCTTGGGAGGGTCGGCTGAAGCTTTCTTT.

The chain uses TRBV6-6 and TRBJ2-1; 8 positions agree with TRBD2. Germline V lookup: CDR1 MNHNY, CDR2 SVGAGI (reference sequence). Trimming at V came to 6 bases and at J to 1 base, leaving 5 bases not matched to a gene. The CDR3 spans 15 residues. CDR3 protein: CASRRVAGSYNEQFF. CDR3 nucleotide sequence: TGTGCCAGCAGGCGAGTAGCGGGATCCTACAATGAGCAGTTCTTC.

The sample holds one count of this clone. This sequence joins TRBV4-1 and TRBJ1-2, with D hard to call. V dropped 0 bases and J dropped 4 bases, with 18 bases sitting between them. CDR3 length: 17 amino acids. Germline CDR1 MGHRA, CDR2 YSYEKL. This CDR3 reads CASSQEAVADPFYGYTF. DNA for the CDR3: TGCGCCAGCAGCCAAGAGGCAGTGGCGGATCCCTTCTATGGCTACACCTTC.

This rearrangement joins TRBV11-2 to TRBJ2-2; 8 nucleotides agree with TRBD1. Germline CDR1 is SGHAT and CDR2 is FQNNGV. V lost 4 bases and J lost 4; bases outside the gene matches: 5. This CDR3 is 15 amino acids long. CDR3 bases: TGTGCCAGCAGCTCTTGGGACAGGAGCACCGGGGAGCTGTTTTTT. Its protein product is CASSSWDRSTGELFF.

The table lists this clone with a count of one. The chain employs TRBV10-3 and TRBJ2-3; the D is unclear. CDR1 ENHRY and CDR2 SYGVKD come from the germline V gene. V lost 11 bases to trimming and J lost 2 bases, with 32 bases between them. The CDR3 is made up of 19 amino acids. CDR3 DNA sequence: TGTGCCGTACACGGAATGTTTGGTGAAGGGTTCCTTGACACAGATACGCAGTATTTT. Its protein product is CAVHGMFGEGFLDTDTQYF.

This clone was counted once. This sample also contains other DNA sequences that code for the same CDR3. The rearrangement links TRBV5-1 to TRBJ2-1; perhaps TRBD2 as D (5 bases). The V end lost 2 bases, the J end lost 3 bases, and 6 bases lay between the germline ends. Per germline, CDR1 SGHRS and CDR2 YFSETQ. The length of the CDR3 is 13 residues. CDR3 DNA: TGCGCCAGCAGCTTAGGGAGCTACAATGAGCAGTTCTTC. Protein product: CASSLGSYNEQFF.

As regards this clone: Other DNA sequences within the sample encode an identical CDR3. The V gene is TRBV6-6, the J gene TRBJ2-7, with 7 bases fitting TRBD2. The junction had 6 bases not matched to a gene; V was cut back by 6 bases and J by 4 bases. The CDR3 totals 13 residues. CDR1 MNHNY and CDR2 SVGAGI come from the germline V gene (reference sequence). CDR3 loop: CASSSGTTYEQYF. The CDR3, as DNA: TGTGCCAGCAGCTCCGGGACTACATACGAGCAGTACTTC.

The chain has TRBV4-1 and TRBJ2-7; the match to TRBD1 covers 11 bases. V shed 5 bases and J 6 bases; nucleotides not matched to a gene: 6. The germline gives CDR1 MGHRA, CDR2 YSYEKL. The CDR3 is 14 amino acids. The CDR3 loop is CASSYGQGAREQYF. Written as DNA, the CDR3 is TGCGCCAGCAGCTACGGACAGGGGGCACGCGAGCAGTACTTC.

This sequence joins TRBV10-3 and TRBJ2-3, with TRBD2 matching over 8 bases. The CDR3 has 16 residues. Trimming cost V 7 bases and J 2 bases; bases outside gene matches: 11. Germline values: CDR1 ENHRY, CDR2 SYGVKD. The CDR3 spells CAITVNSGNPTDTQYF. CDR3 coding DNA: TGTGCCATCACAGTTAATAGCGGGAACCCCACAGATACGCAGTATTTT.

The rearrangement joins TRBV4-1 to TRBJ2-1, with TRBD2 matching 14 bases. The V gene's germline CDR1 is MGHRA and CDR2 YSYEKL. The CDR3 totals 18 residues. V was clipped by 3 bases and J by 9 bases; unmatched bases: 13. Here the CDR3 DNA reads TGCGCCAGCAGCCAGGGGAGTGGGGGACTAGCGGGAGCCCTTGAGCAGTTCTTC. It translates to CASSQGSGGLAGALEQFF.

V and J are TRBV5-1 and TRBJ1-3; D not certain. Germline CDR1 and CDR2: SGHRS and YFSETQ. The V and J ends lost 0 bases and 2 bases respectively, with 12 bases between them. CDR3 length: 16 amino acids. CDR3 loop: CASSLEVGGTGNTIYF. DNA for the CDR3: TGCGCCAGCAGCTTGGAGGTCGGAGGAACTGGAAACACCATATATTTT.

The rearrangement joins TRBV5-1 to TRBJ1-1; the D is unclear. The CDR3 consists of 16 residues. The germline CDR1 and CDR2 sequences are SGHRS and YFSETQ. V was trimmed by 4 bases and J by 0 bases, leaving 16 bases between them. The CDR3 spells CASSPTPGRMNTEAFF. The DNA of the CDR3 is TGCGCCAGCAGCCCTACCCCCGGGAGAATGAACACTGAAGCTTTCTTT. The entire variable domain, with the rest obtained from reference TRBV5-1 and TRBJ1-1, is as follows: KAGVTQTPRYLIKTRGQQVTLSCSPISGHRSVSWYQQTPGQGLQFLFEYFSETQRNKGNFPGRFSGRQFSNSRSEMNVSTLELGDSALYLCASSPTPGRMNTEAFFGQGTRLTVV.